This T cell receptor beta chain emerged from a study of shared clonotypes between healthy human individuals. Across the study: Three CD4 naive, three CD4 memory, two CD8 naive and one CD8 memory plate were used per donor. Study results and caveats: Non-shared clonotypes had lower generation probabilities than those shared by all four donors. Richness estimates generally favored naive over memory subsets.

Data came from immunoSEQ multiplex PCR; TCRdb stores just in-frame clones and leaves some out. The sample holds approximately 2,300,000 clones, around 93% seen once. Between the trimmed V and J ends, which lost 7 bases and 2 bases, there was a span of 16 bases. This CDR3 contains 15 residues. Germline assignment: CDR1 SGDLS and CDR2 YYNGEE. Remarks on this clone: What it binds is unknown.

This chain links TRBV9 with TRBJ2-1; weak D call: TRBD1 (7 bases). The TCR comes from a man between 18 and 35 years old in good health. Some clones in this sample may be carry-over from other donors' samples. Sequenced material: naive CD4+ T cells from PBMCs. The subset is: CD45RA+ positively selected. CDR3 coding DNA: TGTGCCAGCCAGGGGGGAGCGGCTCCCTACAATGAGCAGTTCTTC. Its translation: CASQGGAAPYNEQFF.